The rows below give T cell receptor beta chains drawn from one sample of a study of cytomegalovirus exposure and HLA in healthy donors. Measured with immunoSEQ multiplex PCR; TCRdb has only the in-frame clones, and not every one. The sample holds about 110,000 clones; around 80% are singletons and the top ten take about 4.9%. The sample taken for sequencing was PBMCs. The receptor source for this set is a man under 40 in good health and CMV-seropositive. Each CDR3 is given with its conserved first and last residue. D genes are given only for firm matches. Not every row has a clone size; where given, it reads once, few, many or a size class.

J	V	D	size	DNA	CDR3
TRBJ1-5	TRBV2	.	.	TGTGCCAGCAGTGAAACTGCCGGGGTTCAGCCCCAGCATTTT	CASSETAGVQPQHF
TRBJ1-2	TRBV4-3	.	.	TGCGCCAGCAGCCCGTCTGGTGGGAGAAGCTATGGCTACACCTTC	CASSPSGGRSYGYTF
TRBJ1-2	TRBV4-2	.	.	TGTGCCAGCAGCCAATCGAGGGGGAGCTATGGCTACCCCTTC	CASSQSRGSYGYPF
TRBJ2-7	TRBV2	TRBD1	.	TGTGCCAGCGGGGGACAGTACGAGCAGTACTTC	CASGGQYEQYF
TRBJ2-6	TRBV19	TRBD1	few	TGTGCCAGTAGTGTTGACAGGGTCACTGGGGCCAACGTCCTGACTTTC	CASSVDRVTGANVLTF
TRBJ2-3	TRBV6-5	TRBD2	.	TGTGCCAGCAGTTACGAGCGGGGGGAGACCACAGATACGCAGTATTTT	CASSYERGETTDTQYF
TRBJ2-2	TRBV15	.	.	TGTGCCACCAGCAGAGGGAGTAGTTCGGACACCGGGGAGCTGTTTTTT	CATSRGSSSDTGELFF
TRBJ2-7	TRBV25-1	.	.	TGTGCCAGCAGCCCCGGGCCGGGGACCTACGAGCAGTACTTC	CASSPGPGTYEQYF
TRBJ2-7	TRBV2	.	few	TGTGCCGGGCTGGACAACTCCTACGAGCAGTACTTC	CAGLDNSYEQYF
TRBJ1-3	TRBV15	TRBD1	.	TGTGCCACCAGCCCAAGGACAGGGGGGTCTGGAAACACCATATATTTT	CATSPRTGGSGNTIYF
TRBJ1-2	TRBV2	.	.	TGTGCCAGCAGTGAGGCTCCGTCGGGCTATGGCTACACCTTC	CASSEAPSGYGYTF
TRBJ1-2	TRBV27	TRBD1	.	TGTGCCAGCAGTCGACAGGGGATCGACTATGGCTACCCCTTC	CASSRQGIDYGYPF
TRBJ1-2	TRBV28	.	.	TGTGCCAGTCGGGAGAGAGACTATGGCTACACCTTC	CASRERDYGYTF
TRBJ2-5	TRBV30	TRBD2	.	TGTGCCTGGAGGCGGGCGGGGGGACCTCAAGAGACCCAGTACTTC	CAWRRAGGPQETQYF
TRBJ1-1	TRBV10-3	.	.	TGTGCCATCAGACAGGCTAACACTGAAGCTTTCTTT	CAIRQANTEAFF
TRBJ2-1	TRBV19	TRBD2	.	TGTGCCAGTACCTATGGCGGGGGCTCCTACAATGAGCAGTTCTTC	CASTYGGGSYNEQFF
TRBJ2-7	TRBV19	TRBD2	.	TGTGCCAGTAGGCGAACTAGCGGGGGCCCCTACGAGCAGTACTTC	CASRRTSGGPYEQYF
TRBJ2-3	TRBV13	.	.	TGTGCCAGCACCCCCCCGCCGGGGGGCCCCCTGACAGATACGCAGTATTTT	CASTPPPGGPLTDTQYF
TRBJ1-2	TRBV7-9	.	.	TGTTCCAGCACCGTGGGGGCCTATGGCTACACCTTC	CSSTVGAYGYTF
TRBJ2-5	TRBV5-4	TRBD1	.	TGTGCCAGCAGCCCCGGACGACAGGGGGCCCAAGAGACCCAGTACTTC	CASSPGRQGAQETQYF
TRBJ1-3	TRBV13	.	few	TGTGCCAGCAGCCTCGGTGCGGGAAACACCATATATTTT	CASSLGAGNTIYF
TRBJ2-2	TRBV28	.	.	TGTGCCAGCACCTCAGGGTCCCCCGGGGAGCTGTTTTTT	CASTSGSPGELFF
TRBJ2-1	TRBV7-2	.	once	TGTGCCAGCAGCTTAGAATCCCCCTTAGCGGCCTCCTACAATGAGCAGTTCTTC	CASSLESPLAASYNEQFF
TRBJ2-3	TRBV7-7	.	once	TGTGCCAGCAGCAGAGGGGGTCGAGCAGATACGCAGTATTTT	CASSRGGRADTQYF
TRBJ1-2	TRBV29-1	TRBD1	.	TGCAGCCTTTGGACAGGGGCCAACTATGGCTACACCTTC	CSLWTGANYGYTF
TRBJ1-1	TRBV5-1	.	many	TGCGCCAGCAGCGCGACAATGGGGGGGAGGAACACTGAAGCTTTCTTT	CASSATMGGRNTEAFF
TRBJ1-4	TRBV5-1	.	.	TGCGCCAGCAGCTTGGCCAATCAGAATAATGAAAAACTGTTTTTT	CASSLANQNNEKLFF
TRBJ1-1	TRBV27	TRBD1	.	TGTGCCAGCAGTTTAGCCGGGACAGGGGGGTTTACTGAAGCTTTCTTT	CASSLAGTGGFTEAFF
TRBJ1-1	TRBV28	TRBD1	.	TGTGCCAGCAGGGCTCAGGGGGAGAGCACTGAAGCTTTCTTT	CASRAQGESTEAFF
TRBJ2-1	TRBV7-7	TRBD2	.	TGTGCCAGCAGCTTAGAGCGGGGGAACGAGCAGTTCTTC	CASSLERGNEQFF
TRBJ2-1	TRBV25-1	.	.	TGTGCCAGCAGTGAATATCGGGGAGACAATGAGCAGTTCTTC	CASSEYRGDNEQFF